This TCR beta chain was recorded in a study of blood T cell repertoires in COVID-19. Study summary: From T cells, B-cell-depleted T cells, or PBMCs came the material, which was cDNA or gDNA.

Germline values: CDR1 SGHTA, CDR2 FQGTGA. V lost 0 bases and J 4 bases, leaving 12 bases between the germline ends. The CDR3 spans 15 residues. Methods used by the authors: Reference gene primer amplification gave estimated nucleated cell counts. Clones were sequenced by immunoSEQ multiplex PCR, and TCRdb holds only the in-frame ones, with some missing. V, J and clone size are taken as reported in that table, and D and trimming were inferred from the DNA itself. The data contain about 270,000 clones, more than 65% of them singletons. Input material: peripheral blood. The chain has TRBV7-3 and TRBJ1-1; perhaps TRBD1 as D (5 bases). This clonotype originated in a woman aged 18-30 years with acute or convalescent COVID-19. CDR3 DNA: TGTGCCAGCAGCTTAACCGCAGGGCGCGGCACTGAAGCTTTCTTT. This encodes CASSLTAGRGTEAFF.